The 10 T cell receptor beta chains below come from one sample, sequenced in a study of blood T cell repertoires in COVID-19. Here immunoSEQ multiplex PCR was the method, and the copy in TCRdb shows in-frame clones only, minus some. The data show tens of thousands of clones, about 86% seen once. Sample: peripheral blood. The origin of the receptors is a woman aged 80 or older with active or convalescent COVID-19.

A single count supports this clone. The chain uses TRBV29-1 and TRBJ1-4; D uncertain. The V and J ends lost 5 bases and 11 bases respectively, with 12 bases between them. Germline V lookup: CDR1 SQVTM, CDR2 ANQGSEA. The CDR3 extends over 11 amino acids. CDR3 sequence (DNA): TGCAGCGTTATTTTTCTACCTAAACTGTTTTTT. This codes for CSVIFLPKLFF.

This sequence joins TRBV18 and TRBJ2-4; 13 bases line up with TRBD2. CDR1 KGHSH and CDR2 LQKENI come from the germline V gene. The ends lost 2 bases at V and 8 bases at J; junction bases unmatched: 3. The CDR3 is 15 residues long. The CDR3 loop reads CASSPITSGGDIQYF. The CDR3 DNA reads as TGTGCCAGCTCACCAATTACTAGCGGGGGGGACATTCAGTACTTC. Looking up the rest from reference TRBV18 and TRBJ2-4 gives the full variable domain: NAGVMQNPRHLVRRRGQEARLRCSPMKGHSHVYWYRQLPEEGLKFMVYLQKENIIDESGMPKERFSAEFPKEGPSILRIQQVVRGDSAAYFCASSPITSGGDIQYFGAGTRLSVL.

The chain combines TRBV10-3 with TRBJ2-5; D possibly corresponds to TRBD1 (6 bases). V was shortened by 3 bases and J by 4 bases, with 6 bases between the two germline ends. Per the germline V gene, CDR1 is ENHRY and CDR2 is SYGVKD. The CDR3 extends over 12 amino acids. This chain's CDR3 is CAISEQGETQYF. DNA for the CDR3: TGTGCCATCAGTGAACAGGGAGAGACCCAGTACTTC.

With regard to this clone: An end of the junction differs from the germline gene, which may be a read error. The genes are TRBV7-2 and TRBJ2-3, with TRBD1 identical over 10 bases. This CDR3 is 13 amino acids long. Germline V gene data show CDR1 as SGHTA and CDR2 as FQGNSA. CDR3 residues: CASSLGTGGFQDF. CDR3 nucleotide sequence: TGTGCCAGCAGCTTAGGGACAGGGGGATTTCAGGATTTT.

The rearrangement joins TRBV6-5 to TRBJ2-7, with 7 bases identical to TRBD2. The trim removed 0 bases at V and 7 bases at J, leaving 9 bases unmatched. The CDR3 sequence is 15 residues long. Germline values: CDR1 MNHEY, CDR2 SVGAGI. Written as DNA, the CDR3 is TGTGCCAGCAGTTACTCCAGACTAGCCGCAGGAGAGCAGTACTTC. Translated, it gives CASSYSRLAAGEQYF.

The J gene is TRBJ2-7, the V gene TRBV2; 7 bases map to TRBD2. V lost 9 bases, J lost 2 bases, and 7 bases stayed unmatched. Germline V gene sequence: CDR1 SNHLY, CDR2 FYNNEI. There are 13 residues in the CDR3. CDR3 DNA: TGTGCCAGTCGTCCGGCGGGAGCCTACGAGCAGTACTTC. This encodes CASRPAGAYEQYF. The variable domain in full, completed from reference TRBV2 and TRBJ2-7, reads EPEVTQTPSHQVTQMGQEVILRCVPISNHLYFYWYRQILGQKVEFLVSFYNNEISEKSEIFDDQFSVERPDGSNFTLKIRSTKLEDSAMYFCASRPAGAYEQYFGPGTRLTVT.

The chain links TRBV12-5 to TRBJ1-1; no clear D. The V gene lost 8 bases and the J gene lost 5 bases, with 15 bases spanning the gap. The CDR3 consists of 13 residues. CDR1 LGHNT and CDR2 FRNRAP come from the germline V gene. The CDR3 DNA follows: TGTGCTAGTTTCCCGCTATTCCGTACTGAAGCTTTCTTT. It codes for CASFPLFRTEAFF.

The rearrangement uses TRBV19 and TRBJ2-1; D unresolved. Germline values: CDR1 LNHDA, CDR2 SQIVND (reference sequence). Trimming left V 3 bases short and J 2 bases short, with 5 bases between. The CDR3 is 13 residues long. The CDR3 nucleotides read TGTGCCAGTAGTATGATAGCCTACAATGAGCAGTTCTTC. Translation gives CASSMIAYNEQFF.

The V call is TRBV27, the J call TRBJ2-3, with a possible D match to TRBD2 (6 bases). CDR3 length: 14 amino acids. Germline CDR1 reads MNHEY; CDR2 reads SMNVEV (reference sequence). Trimming shortened V by 5 bases and J by 4 bases, and 13 bases separated the two germline ends. The CDR3 loop reads CASSGRGAPDTQYF. DNA for the CDR3: TGTGCCAGCAGTGGGCGGGGAGCTCCAGATACGCAGTATTTT.

J is TRBJ2-1 and V is TRBV7-3, with D possibly being TRBD1 (6 bases). This CDR3 region has 13 residues. CDR1 and CDR2 (germline): SGHTA, FQGTGA. The V gene lost 5 bases and the J gene lost 8 bases, with 13 bases spanning the gap. The CDR3 DNA reads TGTGCCAGCAGCCAAGGGGGATGGGATGAGCAGTTCTTC. This gives the protein CASSQGGWDEQFF.